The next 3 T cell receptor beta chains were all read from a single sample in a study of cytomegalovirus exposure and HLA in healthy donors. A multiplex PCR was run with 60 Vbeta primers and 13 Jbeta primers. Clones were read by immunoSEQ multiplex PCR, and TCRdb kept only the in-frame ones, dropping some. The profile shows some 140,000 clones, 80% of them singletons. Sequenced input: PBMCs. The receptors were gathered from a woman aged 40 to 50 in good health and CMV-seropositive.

The CDR3 DNA follows: TGCGCCAGCAGCCCCCGCGGAGGCGGCACAGATACGCAGTATTTT. It specifies CASSPRGGGTDTQYF. The J gene is TRBJ2-3, the V gene TRBV5-1; D perhaps matches TRBD2 (5 bases). V was trimmed by 4 bases and J by 1 base, leaving 13 bases between them. The CDR3 runs to 15 residues. The germline gives CDR1 SGHRS, CDR2 YFSETQ.

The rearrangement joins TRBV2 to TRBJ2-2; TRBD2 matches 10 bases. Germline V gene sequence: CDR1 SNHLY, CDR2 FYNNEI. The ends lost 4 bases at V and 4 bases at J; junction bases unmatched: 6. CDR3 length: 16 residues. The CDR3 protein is CASSAVLAGFTGELFF. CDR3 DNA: TGTGCCAGCAGTGCGGTACTAGCGGGATTCACCGGGGAGCTGTTTTTT.

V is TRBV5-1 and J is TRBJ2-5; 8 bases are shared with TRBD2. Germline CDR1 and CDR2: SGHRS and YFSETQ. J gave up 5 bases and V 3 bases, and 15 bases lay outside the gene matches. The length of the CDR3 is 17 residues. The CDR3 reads CASSSLTSGGVGETQYF. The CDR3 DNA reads TGCGCCAGCAGCTCGCTTACTAGCGGAGGGGTTGGGGAGACCCAGTACTTC.